This passage covers 24 T cell receptor beta chains from one sample sequenced in a study of control samples from healthy donors and cancer patients (dated by TCRdb to between 2020 and 2021). Receptors were amplified or captured by the immunoSEQ multiplex PCR assay. Held by TCRdb, this immuneACCESS table contains in-frame sequences only and omits some clones. Under half of the omission traces to an unresolved V gene where checked; the cause of the rest is unknown. The sample records about 12,000 clones, 88% of which are singletons. Of the sample, about 2.5% is held by the ten largest clones. Sequences were obtained from formalin-fixed, paraffin-embedded tissue. These receptors were taken from a male donor with melanoma.

The chain is built from TRBV7-2 and TRBJ2-3; 9 bases map to TRBD2. The CDR3 has 15 amino acids. Germline-derived CDR1 and CDR2 are SGHTA and FQGNSA. The junction had 7 bases not matched to a gene; V was cut back by 5 bases and J by 4 bases. The CDR3 region has the DNA TGTGCCAGCAGCCTAGACCTAGCGGGACCAGATACGCAGTATTTT. Its protein is CASSLDLAGPDTQYF.

V is TRBV18 and J is TRBJ1-5; D is possibly TRBD1 (6 bases). The CDR3 extends over 14 amino acids. CDR1 KGHSH and CDR2 LQKENI come from the germline V gene. V was pared by 2 bases and J by 6 bases, with 11 bases between. The CDR3 DNA reads TGTGCCAGCTCACCATCGACAGGTTTTCAGCCCCAGCATTTT. Its protein product is CASSPSTGFQPQHF. Full variable domain (rest looked up from reference TRBV18 and TRBJ1-5): NAGVMQNPRHLVRRRGQEARLRCSPMKGHSHVYWYRQLPEEGLKFMVYLQKENIIDESGMPKERFSAEFPKEGPSILRIQQVVRGDSAAYFCASSPSTGFQPQHFGDGTRLSIL.

The chain links TRBV6-5 to TRBJ2-1; 11 bases line up with TRBD2. The length of the CDR3 is 15 residues. Per the germline V gene, CDR1 is MNHEY and CDR2 is SVGAGI. The V segment lost 7 bases and the J segment 10 bases; nucleotides outside the gene matches: 12. Here the CDR3 reads CASTLTSGRREEQFF. In DNA, the CDR3 is TGTGCCAGCACACTCACTAGCGGGAGACGGGAAGAGCAGTTCTTC.

The chain carries TRBV3-1 (or the pseudogene TRBV3-2) and TRBJ2-5; perhaps D is TRBD1 or TRBD2 (6 bases each). Germline lookup yields CDR1 LGHDT and CDR2 YNNKEL (reference sequence). The CDR3 covers 16 residues. The V end lost 0 bases, the J end lost 4 bases, and 15 bases lay between the germline ends. CDR3 nucleotide sequence: TGTGCCAGCAGCCAAGATATGGGGGGCGCGGGAGAGACCCAGTACTTC. Protein product: CASSQDMGGAGETQYF.

Within the sample, this clone is medium-sized. J is TRBJ2-3 and V is TRBV30, with TRBD2 matching over 8 bases. The CDR3 has 14 residues. J lost 2 bases, V lost 7 bases, and 8 bases had no gene match. Germline lookup yields CDR1 GTSNPN and CDR2 SVGIG (reference sequence). Here the CDR3 reads CAYSLLADTDTQYF. The CDR3 bases are TGTGCCTATTCTTTACTAGCGGACACAGATACGCAGTATTTT.

Concerning this clone: Compared with germline, one end of the junction differs, possibly owing to a read error. The chain carries TRBV7-7 and TRBJ2-3; perhaps D is TRBD1 or TRBD2 (6 bases each). The CDR3 runs 15 residues. Germline V gene sequence: CDR1 SSHAT, CDR2 FNYEAQ (reference sequence). DNA for the CDR3: TGTGCTAGCAGCCGAGGGGGGACTAGCACAGATACGCAGTATTTT. Protein sequence: CASSRGGTSTDTQYF.

This chain joins TRBV18 and TRBJ1-1, with D hard to call. CDR3 length equals 14 residues. CDR1 and CDR2 (germline): KGHSH, LQKENI. With 4 bases removed from V and 5 bases from J, the gap between germline ends came to 14 bases. CDR3 amino acids: CASSQDGRRTEAFF. The CDR3 DNA is TGTGCCAGCTCACAAGACGGTCGAAGGACTGAAGCTTTCTTT.

The chain uses TRBV6-1 and TRBJ1-6, with 10 bases fitting TRBD1. Germline V lookup: CDR1 MNHNS, CDR2 SASEGT. V was clipped by 3 bases and J by 5 bases; unmatched bases: 10. This CDR3 region has 18 residues. CDR3 coding DNA: TGTGCCAGCAGTGATTCCCACGCGACAGGGGGCAATAATTCACCCCTCCACTTT. Translating gives CASSDSHATGGNNSPLHF.

This chain joins TRBV24-1 and TRBJ2-3; D is possibly TRBD1 (6 bases). The CDR3 extends over 14 amino acids. Trimming took off 7 bases at V and 6 bases at J, with 16 bases between the two ends. CDR1 KGHDR and CDR2 SFDVKD come from the germline V gene. CDR3 region: CATRSNRDVDTQYF. Written as DNA, the CDR3 is TGTGCCACCAGGAGTAACAGGGATGTTGATACGCAGTATTTT.

The sample holds one count of this clone. This chain joins TRBV20-1 and TRBJ2-5; D not resolved. The V gene lost 3 bases and the J gene lost 3 bases, with 14 bases spanning the gap. CDR1 and CDR2 from the germline V gene are DFQATT and SNEGSKA (reference sequence). The CDR3 is 14 residues long. The CDR3 sequence: CSASSSWTEETQYF. The CDR3 bases are TGCAGTGCTAGTTCCAGCTGGACCGAAGAGACCCAGTACTTC.

The chain couples TRBV11-1 to TRBJ2-7; TRBD2 agrees at 13 bases. After removal of 5 bases from V and 6 bases from J, the junction contained 7 bases not matched to a gene. The CDR3 extends over 15 amino acids. Germline lookup yields CDR1 SGHAT and CDR2 FQDESV (reference sequence). In DNA form, the CDR3 reads TGTGCCAGCAGCCCCCGGACTAGCGGGAGTCTCGAGCAGTACGTC. Translating it yields CASSPRTSGSLEQYV.

This chain connects TRBV7-9 to TRBJ2-7; D ambiguous. CDR1 is SEHNR and CDR2 is FQNEAQ in the germline V gene (reference sequence). Trimming left V 2 bases short and J 1 base short, with 9 bases between. The CDR3 runs 14 residues. CDR3 region: CASSLSTSSYEQYF. The CDR3 region has the DNA TGTGCCAGCAGCTTATCAACATCTTCCTACGAGCAGTACTTC.

This sequence joins TRBV5-1 and TRBJ2-3; no clear D gene. The germline V gene encodes CDR1 SGHRS and CDR2 YFSETQ. V dropped 7 bases and J dropped 6 bases, with 9 bases sitting between them. This CDR3 contains 11 residues. Here the CDR3 DNA reads TGCGCCAGCCTTACCGGGGATACGCAGTATTTT. It encodes CASLTGDTQYF.

The rearrangement links TRBV6-5 to TRBJ1-2; possible D gene TRBD1, 6 bases. Germline V lookup: CDR1 MNHEY, CDR2 SVGAGI. V lost 6 bases to trimming and J lost 4 bases, with 15 bases between them. CDR3 length: 14 amino acids. CDR3: CASRPGHGSYGYTF. The CDR3 DNA reads as TGTGCCAGCAGACCGGGACACGGTTCCTATGGCTACACCTTC.

The V and J genes are TRBV7-3 and TRBJ2-1; 9 bases are a match to TRBD2. In germline, CDR1 is SGHTA, CDR2 FQGTGA. This CDR3 is built from 15 residues. Germline trimming cut 4 bases from V and 8 bases from J; bases unmatched to any gene: 9. As DNA, the CDR3 is TGTGCCAGCAGCTCGGCTAGCGGGATGGCGGATGAGCAGTTCTTC. Amino acid sequence: CASSSASGMADEQFF. The variable domain in full, completed from reference TRBV7-3 and TRBJ2-1, reads GAGVSQTPSNKVTEKGKYVELRCDPISGHTALYWYRQSLGQGPEFLIYFQGTGAADDSGLPNDRFFAVRPEGSVSTLKIQRTERGDSAVYLCASSSASGMADEQFFGPGTRLTVL.

The chain links TRBV7-2 to TRBJ1-3; possibly TRBD1 for D (5 bases). The CDR3 is made up of 16 amino acids. Germline V gives CDR1 SGHTA, CDR2 FQGNSA. Trimming removed 4 bases from V and 0 bases from J, with 13 bases in between. The CDR3: CASSSRQSDSGNTIYF. CDR3 nucleotide sequence: TGTGCCAGCAGCTCGAGACAGTCCGACTCTGGAAACACCATATATTTT. The complete variable domain, with remaining parts taken from reference TRBV7-2 and TRBJ1-3, reads GAGVSQSPSNKVTEKGKDVELRCDPISGHTALYWYRQSLGQGLEFLIYFQGNSAPDKSGLPSDRFSAERTGGSVSTLTIQRTQQEDSAVYLCASSSRQSDSGNTIYFGEGSWLTVV.

The chain links TRBV12-5 to TRBJ2-3; 11 nucleotides agree with TRBD2. The junction had 3 bases not matched to a gene; V was cut back by 2 bases and J by 2 bases. Per the germline V gene, CDR1 is LGHNT and CDR2 is FRNRAP. The CDR3 has 16 residues. The CDR3 spells CASGLRLAGSTDTQYF. CDR3 DNA: TGTGCTAGTGGTTTGAGACTAGCGGGATCCACAGATACGCAGTATTTT.

The table lists this clone with a few counts. The CDR3 coding sequence is TGTGCCAGCAGCGTAACTAGCGGGAGGGACGAGCAGTACTTC. Amino acid sequence: CASSVTSGRDEQYF. The rearrangement joins TRBV9 to TRBJ2-7, with 13 bases matching TRBD2. CDR3 length: 14 residues. The germline V gene has CDR1 SGDLS and CDR2 YYNGEE. V lost 1 base, J lost 5 bases, and 0 bases stayed unmatched.

The chain combines TRBV19 with TRBJ2-2; 9 bases line up with TRBD1. This CDR3 is 17 amino acids long. Germline V gives CDR1 LNHDA, CDR2 SQIVND (reference sequence). Trimming at V came to 8 bases and at J to 6 bases, leaving 16 bases not matched to a gene. CDR3 region: CASGGTGQGWSAGELFF. Written as DNA, the CDR3 is TGTGCCAGTGGAGGGACGGGACAGGGTTGGTCCGCCGGGGAGCTGTTTTTT.

The genes are TRBV6-5 and TRBJ1-1, with no clear D. Germline V lookup: CDR1 MNHEY, CDR2 SVGAGI. The CDR3 extends over 13 amino acids. Trimming pared 2 bases from V and 3 bases from J, leaving 7 bases between. The DNA for the CDR3 is TGTGCCAGCAGTTACGAGGAATACACTGAAGCTTTCTTT. It encodes CASSYEEYTEAFF.

The chain employs TRBV7-3 and TRBJ2-2, with 7 bases fitting TRBD1. CDR3 length: 14 residues. Germline lookup yields CDR1 SGHTA and CDR2 FQGTGA. Losses at the gene ends were 6 bases for V and 6 bases for J; bases not matched to a gene: 7. This CDR3 is CASRLQGWSGELFF. CDR3 nucleotide sequence: TGTGCCAGCAGATTACAGGGGTGGTCCGGGGAGCTGTTTTTT.

V gene TRBV13 combines with J gene TRBJ2-3, with D perhaps matching TRBD1 (5 bases). From germline, CDR1 is PRHDT and CDR2 FYEKMQ (reference sequence). There are 17 residues in the CDR3. V was trimmed by 3 bases and J by 0 bases, leaving 16 bases between them. The CDR3 coding sequence is TGTGCCAGCAGCTTGGACACGTATACTACTAGCACAGATACGCAGTATTTT. Amino acid sequence: CASSLDTYTTSTDTQYF.

CDR3 region: CASSLFSGERQNTEAFF. The CDR3 DNA reads as TGTGCCAGCAGCTTGTTTTCGGGGGAGAGGCAAAACACTGAAGCTTTCTTT. The chain joins TRBV7-8 to TRBJ1-1; a possible D gene is TRBD1 (5 bases). There are 17 residues in the CDR3. Trimming shortened V by 3 bases and J by 2 bases, and 19 bases separated the two germline ends. Germline CDR1 is SGHVS and CDR2 is FQNEAQ. Together with reference TRBV7-8 and TRBJ1-1, the CDR3 gives the full variable domain: GAGVSQSPRYKVAKRGQDVALRCDPISGHVSLFWYQQALGQGPEFLTYFQNEAQLDKSGLPSDRFFAERPEGSVSTLKIQRTQQEDSAVYLCASSLFSGERQNTEAFFGQGTRLTVV.

The chain carries TRBV19 and TRBJ1-5; D remains unclear. Germline assignment: CDR1 LNHDA and CDR2 SQIVND (reference sequence). V was cut by 5 bases and J by 3 bases, with 8 bases left in between. CDR3 length equals 13 residues. DNA for the CDR3: TGTGCCAGTAGTGACCGGGACAATCAGCCCCAGCATTTT. Residues: CASSDRDNQPQHF.